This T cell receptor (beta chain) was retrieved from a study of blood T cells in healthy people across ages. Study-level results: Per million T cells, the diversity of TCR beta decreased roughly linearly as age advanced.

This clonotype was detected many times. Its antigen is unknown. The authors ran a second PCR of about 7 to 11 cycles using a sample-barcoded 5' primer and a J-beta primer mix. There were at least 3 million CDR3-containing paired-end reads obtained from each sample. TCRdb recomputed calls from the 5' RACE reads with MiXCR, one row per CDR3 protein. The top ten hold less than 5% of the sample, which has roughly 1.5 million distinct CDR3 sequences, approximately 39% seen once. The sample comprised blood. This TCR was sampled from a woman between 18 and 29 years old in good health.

The CDR3 coding sequence is TGTGCCAGCAGCTTGTGGGAGACCCAAGAGACCCAGTACTTC. Amino acids: CASSLWETQETQYF. This chain joins TRBV5-6 and TRBJ2-5; TRBD2 might be the D (5 bases). Germline lookup yields CDR1 SGHDT and CDR2 YYEEEE. The CDR3 is 14 amino acids. Trimming left V 1 base short and J 1 base short, with 8 bases between.